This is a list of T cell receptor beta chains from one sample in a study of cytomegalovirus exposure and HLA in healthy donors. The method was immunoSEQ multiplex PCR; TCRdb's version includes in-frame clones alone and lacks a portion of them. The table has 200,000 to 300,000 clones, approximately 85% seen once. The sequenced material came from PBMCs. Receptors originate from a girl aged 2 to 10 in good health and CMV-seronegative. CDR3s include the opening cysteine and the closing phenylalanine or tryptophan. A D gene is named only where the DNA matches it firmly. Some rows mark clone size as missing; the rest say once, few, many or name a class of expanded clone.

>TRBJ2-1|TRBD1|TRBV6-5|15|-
CASSYSNRGRAGQFF
TGTGCCAGCAGTTACTCAAACAGGGGGCGGGCAGGGCAGTTCTTC
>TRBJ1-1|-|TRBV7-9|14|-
CASSLVDLRTEAFF
TGTGCCAGCAGCTTAGTCGATTTACGGACTGAAGCTTTCTTT
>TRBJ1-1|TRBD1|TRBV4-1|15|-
CASSAHRGMNTEAFF
TGCGCCAGCAGCGCCCACAGGGGGATGAACACTGAAGCTTTCTTT
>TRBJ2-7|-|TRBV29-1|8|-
CSLNEQYF
TGCAGCCTAAACGAGCAGTACTTC
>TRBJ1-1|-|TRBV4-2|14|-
CASSPTWSNTEAFF
TGTGCCAGCAGCCCAACCTGGAGTAACACTGAAGCTTTCTTT
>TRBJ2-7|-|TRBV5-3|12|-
CARSLGQRQQYF
TGTGCCAGAAGCTTGGGGCAGCGGCAGCAGTACTTC
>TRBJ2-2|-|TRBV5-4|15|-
CASSLAGVYTGELFF
TGTGCCAGCAGCTTGGCGGGAGTGTACACCGGGGAGCTGTTTTTT
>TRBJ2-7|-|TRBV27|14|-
CASSYGTGAYEQYF
TGTGCCAGCAGTTATGGCACAGGAGCCTACGAGCAGTACTTC
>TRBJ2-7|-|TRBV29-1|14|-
CSVEGATPPYEQYF
TGCAGCGTTGAAGGGGCCACCCCTCCCTACGAGCAGTACTTC
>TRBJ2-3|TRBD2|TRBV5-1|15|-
CASSPLATSTDTQYF
TGCGCCAGCAGCCCACTAGCGACTAGCACAGATACGCAGTATTTT
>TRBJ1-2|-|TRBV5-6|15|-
CASSEVGRARYGYTF
TGTGCCAGCAGCGAGGTAGGGAGGGCCCGCTATGGCTACACCTTC
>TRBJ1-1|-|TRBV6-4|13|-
CASSVTENTEAFF
TGTGCCAGCAGCGTTACAGAAAACACTGAAGCTTTCTTT
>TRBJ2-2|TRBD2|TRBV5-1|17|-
CASSILAGVANTGELFF
TGCGCCAGCAGCATCTTAGCGGGGGTCGCGAACACCGGGGAGCTGTTTTTT
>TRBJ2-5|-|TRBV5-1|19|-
CASSLGFFLNSEYQETQYF
TGCGCCAGCAGCTTGGGATTTTTCTTGAACTCTGAGTACCAAGAGACCCAGTACTTC
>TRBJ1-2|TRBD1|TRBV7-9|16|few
CASSLEGVTGGYGYTF
TGTGCCAGCAGCTTAGAGGGAGTGACAGGGGGATATGGCTACACCTTC
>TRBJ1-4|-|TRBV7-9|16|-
CASSRAGTSTNEKLFF
TGTGCCAGCAGCAGGGCAGGGACATCGACTAATGAAAAACTGTTTTTT
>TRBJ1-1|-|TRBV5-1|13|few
CASSPTGNTEAFF
TGCGCCAGCAGCCCGACAGGGAACACTGAAGCTTTCTTT
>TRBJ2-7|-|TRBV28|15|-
CASSLKGGGTYEQYF
TGTGCCAGCAGTTTAAAGGGGGGGGGCACCTACGAGCAGTACTTC
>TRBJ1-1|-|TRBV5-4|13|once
CASSFGQNTEAFF
TGTGCCAGCAGCTTCGGACAGAACACTGAAGCTTTCTTT
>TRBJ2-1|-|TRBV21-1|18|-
CASSKAGTSGISYNEQFF
TGTGCCAGCAGCAAAGCCGGGACTAGCGGGATCTCCTACAATGAGCAGTTCTTC
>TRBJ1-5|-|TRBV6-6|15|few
CASTSTVYSNQPQHF
TGTGCCAGCACCTCGACAGTTTATAGCAATCAGCCCCAGCATTTT
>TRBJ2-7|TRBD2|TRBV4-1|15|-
CASSPLWGGRDEQYF
TGCGCCAGCAGCCCCCTGTGGGGGGGAAGGGACGAGCAGTACTTC
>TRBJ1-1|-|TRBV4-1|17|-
CASSKGTLNPRDTEAFF
TGCGCCAGCAGCAAGGGGACACTCAATCCTCGGGACACTGAAGCTTTCTTT
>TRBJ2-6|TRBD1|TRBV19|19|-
CASSIRGRGTGGTSPVLTF
TGTGCCAGTAGTATAAGAGGGCGGGGAACAGGGGGCACCTCCCCAGTCCTGACTTTC
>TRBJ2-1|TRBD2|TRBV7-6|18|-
CASSLGGLAGSSYNEQFF
TGTGCCAGCAGCTTGGGGGGACTAGCGGGAAGCTCCTACAATGAGCAGTTCTTC
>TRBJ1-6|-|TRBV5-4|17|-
CASSLGQGSVSGSPLHF
TGTGCCAGCAGCTTGGGGCAGGGATCAGTTTCAGGGTCACCCCTCCACTTT
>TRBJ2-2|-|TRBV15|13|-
CATSRLGRGELFF
TGTGCCACCAGCAGACTCGGTAGAGGGGAGCTGTTTTTT
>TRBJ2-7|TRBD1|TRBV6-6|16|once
CASSYSIGQGMNEQYF
TGTGCCAGCAGTTACTCGATAGGACAGGGAATGAACGAGCAGTACTTC
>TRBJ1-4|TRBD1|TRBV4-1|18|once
CASSQGARGLLSNEKLFF
TGCGCCAGCAGCCAAGGGGCCAGGGGGCTCTTGTCTAATGAAAAACTGTTTTTT
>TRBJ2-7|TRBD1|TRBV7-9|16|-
CASSFAGQGLSYEQYF
TGTGCCAGCAGCTTTGCCGGACAGGGTCTCTCCTACGAGCAGTACTTC
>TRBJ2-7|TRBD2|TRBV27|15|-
CASSDSGLAHYEQYF
TGTGCCAGCAGCGACTCGGGACTAGCGCACTACGAGCAGTACTTC
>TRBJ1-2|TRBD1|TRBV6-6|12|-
CASGQANYGYTF
TGTGCCAGTGGACAGGCTAACTATGGCTACACCTTC
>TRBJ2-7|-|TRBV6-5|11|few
CASSSYYEQYF
TGTGCCAGCAGTTCCTACTACGAGCAGTACTTC
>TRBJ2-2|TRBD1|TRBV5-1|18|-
CASSLKFTGAGDTGELFF
TGCGCCAGCAGCTTGAAATTTACAGGGGCGGGCGACACCGGGGAGCTGTTTTTT
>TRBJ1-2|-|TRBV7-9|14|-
CASSARREAGGYTF
TGTGCCAGCAGCGCTAGGCGAGAGGCGGGCGGCTACACCTTC
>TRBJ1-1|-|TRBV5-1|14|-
CASSFQGMNTEAFF
TGCGCCAGCAGCTTCCAGGGTATGAACACTGAAGCTTTCTTT
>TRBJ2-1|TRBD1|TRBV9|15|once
CASSRQGSSYNEQFF
TGTGCCAGCAGCCGACAGGGGAGCTCCTACAATGAGCAGTTCTTC
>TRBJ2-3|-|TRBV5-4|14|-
CASPLRLSTDTQYF
TGTGCCAGCCCCCTGAGGTTGAGCACAGATACGCAGTATTTT
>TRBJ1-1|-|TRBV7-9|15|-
CASSTSTLGDTEAFF
TGTGCCAGCAGTACCTCGACGTTAGGGGACACTGAAGCTTTCTTT
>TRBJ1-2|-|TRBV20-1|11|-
CSARDMPGYTF
TGCAGTGCTAGGGACATGCCCGGCTACACCTTC
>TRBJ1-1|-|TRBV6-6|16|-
CASRGEDRVANTEAFF
TGTGCCAGCAGGGGGGAGGATCGAGTGGCGAACACTGAAGCTTTCTTT